The clone carrying this T cell receptor (beta chain) was recorded only once. No antigen is known for it. Germline CDR1 DFQATT, CDR2 SNEGSKA (reference sequence). V gave up 5 bases and J gave up 7 bases; unmatched junction bases: 2. CDR3 size: 12 residues. TCR beta CDR3 sequences were amplified from RNA transcripts. TCR CDR3 underwent first-round RT-PCR with the HTBI primer set. From the multiplex PCR reads, TCRdb called clonotypes with MiXCR, one entry per CDR3 protein. The sample yields 600,000 to 700,000 distinct CDR3 sequences, roughly 45% seen once. It was uncontrolled infection, other autoimmune disease, pregnancy or lactation that excluded patients. Together with thyroid ultrasound, orbital computed tomography, serum thyroxine and TRAb, clinical symptoms were used for diagnoses. This sample was included in a study of T cells in Graves' hyperthyroidism and ophthalmopathy. Findings and caveats of the study: In the blood, most expanded thyroid clonotypes above 0.001 appeared as well.

The TCR originated in an adult man with Graves' disease, either hyperthyroidism or ophthalmopathy (not recorded which). What was sequenced was peripheral blood or thyroid tissue (not recorded which). The rearrangement links TRBV20-1 to TRBJ1-4; 9 nucleotides match TRBD1. The CDR3 spells CSAATGGEKLFF. CDR3 in DNA: TGCAGTGCTGCGACAGGGGGTGAAAAACTGTTTTTT.